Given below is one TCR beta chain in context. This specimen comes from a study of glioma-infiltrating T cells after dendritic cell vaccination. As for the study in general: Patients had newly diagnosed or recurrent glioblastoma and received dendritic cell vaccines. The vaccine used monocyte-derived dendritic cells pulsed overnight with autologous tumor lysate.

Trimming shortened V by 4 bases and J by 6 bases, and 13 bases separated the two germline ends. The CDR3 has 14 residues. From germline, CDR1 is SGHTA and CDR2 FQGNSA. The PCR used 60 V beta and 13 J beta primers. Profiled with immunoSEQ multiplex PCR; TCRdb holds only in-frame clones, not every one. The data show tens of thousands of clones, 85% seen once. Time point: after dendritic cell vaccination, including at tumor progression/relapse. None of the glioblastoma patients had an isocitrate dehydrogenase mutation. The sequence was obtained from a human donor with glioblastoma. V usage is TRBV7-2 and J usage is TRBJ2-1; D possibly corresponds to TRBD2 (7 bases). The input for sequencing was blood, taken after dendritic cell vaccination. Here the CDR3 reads CASSYGGRTNEQFF. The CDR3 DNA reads TGTGCCAGCAGCTACGGGGGGCGGACCAATGAGCAGTTCTTC. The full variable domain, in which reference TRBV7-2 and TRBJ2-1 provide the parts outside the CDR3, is GAGVSQSPSNKVTEKGKDVELRCDPISGHTALYWYRQSLGQGLEFLIYFQGNSAPDKSGLPSDRFSAERTGGSVSTLTIQRTQQEDSAVYLCASSYGGRTNEQFFGPGTRLTVL.